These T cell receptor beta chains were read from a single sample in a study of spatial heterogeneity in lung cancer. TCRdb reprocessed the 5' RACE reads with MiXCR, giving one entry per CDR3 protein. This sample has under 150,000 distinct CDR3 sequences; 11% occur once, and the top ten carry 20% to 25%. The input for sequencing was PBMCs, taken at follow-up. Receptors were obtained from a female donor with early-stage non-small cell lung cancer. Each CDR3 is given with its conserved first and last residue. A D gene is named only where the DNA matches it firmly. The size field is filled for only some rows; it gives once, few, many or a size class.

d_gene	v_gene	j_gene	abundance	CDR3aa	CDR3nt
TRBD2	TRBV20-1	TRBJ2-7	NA	CSAGLAGAGNEQYF	TGCAGTGCTGGGTTAGCGGGAGCAGGGAACGAGCAGTACTTC
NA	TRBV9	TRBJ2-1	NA	CASSPQPGSYNEQFF	TGTGCCAGCAGCCCCCAACCGGGGTCCTACAATGAGCAGTTCTTC
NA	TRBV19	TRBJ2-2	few	CASNLKPQGNTGELFF	TGTGCCAGTAATCTTAAACCACAGGGGAACACCGGGGAGCTGTTTTTT
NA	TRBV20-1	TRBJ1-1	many	CSARVPSVLLTTEAFF	TGCAGTGCTAGAGTTCCTTCGGTTTTGTTAACCACTGAAGCTTTCTTT
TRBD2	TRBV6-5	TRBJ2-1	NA	CASTLTSGSTGNEQFF	TGTGCCAGCACCCTAACTAGCGGGAGTACGGGCAATGAGCAGTTCTTC
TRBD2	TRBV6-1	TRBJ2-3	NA	CASRYGGRFSADTQYF	TGTGCCAGCAGATACGGCGGGAGATTTAGTGCAGATACGCAGTATTTT
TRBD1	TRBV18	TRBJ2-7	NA	CASSLQGALSEQYF	TGTGCCAGCTCACTACAGGGGGCCCTGAGCGAGCAGTACTTC
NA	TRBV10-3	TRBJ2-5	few	CAISEELAWETQYF	TGTGCCATCAGTGAGGAATTAGCCTGGGAGACCCAGTACTTC
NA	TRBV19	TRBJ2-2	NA	CASSRLPGLTVGRELFF	TGTGCCAGTAGTAGATTGCCGGGCCTGACCGTGGGGAGGGAGCTGTTTTTT
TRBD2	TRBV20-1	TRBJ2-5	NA	CSARDLTSGQETQYF	TGCAGTGCTAGAGATCTAACTAGCGGCCAAGAGACCCAGTACTTC
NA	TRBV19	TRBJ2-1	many	CASSRQEYNEQFF	TGTGCCAGTAGTCGACAGGAGTACAATGAGCAGTTCTTC
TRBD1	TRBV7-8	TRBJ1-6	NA	CASSRRTTGEGSPLHF	TGTGCCAGCAGCCGGCGAACGACAGGGGAAGGGTCACCCCTCCACTTT
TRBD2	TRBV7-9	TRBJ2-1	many	CASSHRRLAEYNEQFF	TGTGCCAGCAGCCATCGTAGACTAGCGGAGTACAATGAGCAGTTCTTC
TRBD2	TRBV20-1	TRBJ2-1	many	CSAREPPGPSGLGYNEQFF	TGCAGTGCTAGAGAACCCCCGGGACCATCGGGACTAGGATACAATGAGCAGTTCTTC
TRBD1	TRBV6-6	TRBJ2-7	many	CASSRDREYEQYF	TGTGCCAGCAGTAGGGACAGGGAATACGAGCAGTACTTC
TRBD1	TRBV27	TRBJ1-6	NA	CASKDRGNSPLHF	TGTGCCAGCAAGGACAGGGGGAATTCACCCCTCCACTTT
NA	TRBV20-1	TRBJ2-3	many	CSAREFSGSTDTQYF	TGCAGTGCTAGAGAATTTTCCGGGAGCACAGATACGCAGTATTTT
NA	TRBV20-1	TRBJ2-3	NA	CSARWGGDTQYF	TGCAGTGCTAGGTGGGGTGGGGATACGCAGTATTTT
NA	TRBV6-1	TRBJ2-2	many	CASGWGTGELFF	TGTGCCAGCGGATGGGGTACCGGGGAGCTGTTTTTT
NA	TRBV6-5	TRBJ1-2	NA	CASSYGRHGYTF	TGTGCCAGCAGTTATGGACGACATGGCTACACCTTC
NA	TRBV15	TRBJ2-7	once	CATSRRPLYEQYF	TGTGCCACCAGCAGACGTCCCCTTTACGAGCAGTACTTC
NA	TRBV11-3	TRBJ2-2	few	CASGNRVAGELFF	TGTGCCAGCGGCAACAGGGTTGCCGGGGAGCTGTTTTTT
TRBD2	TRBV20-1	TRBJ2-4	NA	CSARGSGGRVPIQYF	TGCAGTGCTAGAGGGTCGGGAGGTAGAGTACCCATTCAGTACTTC